This TCR beta chain appears in the sequencing data of a study of early T cells in non-severe SARS-CoV-2 infection. In this sample, this clonotype turned up many times. From the 5' RACE reads, TCRdb called clonotypes with MiXCR, one entry per CDR3 protein. The sample holds tens of thousands of distinct CDR3 sequences, 8.5% to 12% seen once. V was pared by 2 bases and J by 1 base, with 5 bases of the junction left unmatched. Germline CDR1 reads DFQATT; CDR2 reads SNEGSKA (reference sequence). The CDR3 extends over 16 amino acids. The chain recombines TRBV20-1 with TRBJ2-2; 9 nucleotides agree with TRBD1. This clonotype was sampled from an adult who was a healthcare worker with PCR-confirmed SARS-CoV-2 infection or an uninfected control (not recorded which). Sequencing was performed on whole blood. CDR3 sequence reads: CSARKSGQGNTGELFF. CDR3 DNA: TGCAGTGCTAGAAAGTCGGGACAGGGGAACACCGGGGAGCTGTTTTTT.